Described below is a single TCR beta chain sequence and its context. Its cognate antigen has yet to be identified. One base away there is no much larger clone; base qualities are not given. From the germline V gene, CDR1 is SGHRS and CDR2 is YFSETQ. The CDR3 numbers 13 residues from cysteine through phenylalanine. CDR3 DNA only is kept here, 39 bases in frame from base 1. V is pared back by 5 bases and J by 1 base, with 9 bases lying between the germline termini. This record belongs to a study of metastatic and nonmetastatic thyroid tumors (dated by TCRdb to 2018 to 2020). Turning to the overall study: For patients with malignant and with benign thyroid disease, the researchers compared repertoires between peripheral blood samples and tumor or nodule tissue samples.

The paper as a whole reports these results and caveats: In both blood and tumor samples, TCR beta diversity was reported to be significantly higher in malignant tumors than in benign nodules.

Library preparation was by PCR. TCRdb lists the instrument as Illumina HiSeq 4000. The TCR beta-chain CDR3 region of each patient was profiled by high-throughput sequencing. As for the original processing: CDR3 differences across clinicopathological groups were used to build a classifier for discriminating distant-metastatic papillary thyroid cancer patients. The Shannon index was used to measure repertoire diversity, and the Morisita-Horn index was used to measure how similar tumor and blood repertoires were. Using fastp at Q25 and MiXCR, TCRdb reprocessed the public reads and kept productive beta chains. The V and J calls reflect TCRdb's pipeline rather than the authors' work. The table for this sample lists 6,500 to 8,500 clones; 25% to 30% of them were counted only once. Roughly 30% of the sample is held by the ten biggest clonotypes. Before undergoing thyroid surgery, none of the patients had been given any kind of treatment. Using T-cell receptor beta sequencing, the researchers looked back retrospectively at clinical samples from patients, gathered between the early 2010s and the late 2010s.

The chain couples TRBV5-1 to TRBJ2-5; the D gene cannot be resolved reliably. The clonotype was recovered from a female donor with papillary thyroid cancer or a benign thyroid nodule (not recorded which). Some clones in this sample may be carry-over from other donors' samples. Sequenced input: tumor tissue. The CDR3 region: CASRTRVQETQYF. The sequenced DNA: TGCGCCAGCAGGACCCGAGTCCAAGAGACCCAGTACTTC. Reference TRBV5-1 and TRBJ2-5 proteins supply the regions before and after the CDR3; the full variable domain is: KAGVTQTPRYLIKTRGQQVTLSCSPISGHRSVSWYQQTPGQGLQFLFEYFSETQRNKGNFPGRFSGRQFSNSRSEMNVSTLELGDSALYLCASRTRVQETQYFGPGTRLLVL.